Sequencing of this T cell receptor (beta chain) was carried out in a study of T-cell reconstitution after alpha-beta-depleted transplantation in children. This clonotype was picked up one time. Unique molecular identifiers were incorporated during preparation of the TCRbeta library. MiXCR was run by TCRdb on the PCR reads, yielding one entry per CDR3 protein. The sample holds roughly 500,000 distinct CDR3 sequences; about 30% are singletons and the top ten take around 2.5%. Germline V gives CDR1 SGDLS, CDR2 YYNGEE. CDR3 length: 16 amino acids. V lost 0 bases and J lost 5; bases outside the gene matches: 3.

This chain links TRBV9 with TRBJ2-1; the match to TRBD2 covers 12 bases. This TCR came from a human donor who donated a stem cell graft to a child with aplastic anemia. The material was PBMCs from the stem cell graft donor, obtained from the stem cell graft. The CDR3 DNA is TGTGCCAGCAGCGTAGGACTAGCGGGAGTAGACAATGAGCAGTTCTTC. Translated: CASSVGLAGVDNEQFF.